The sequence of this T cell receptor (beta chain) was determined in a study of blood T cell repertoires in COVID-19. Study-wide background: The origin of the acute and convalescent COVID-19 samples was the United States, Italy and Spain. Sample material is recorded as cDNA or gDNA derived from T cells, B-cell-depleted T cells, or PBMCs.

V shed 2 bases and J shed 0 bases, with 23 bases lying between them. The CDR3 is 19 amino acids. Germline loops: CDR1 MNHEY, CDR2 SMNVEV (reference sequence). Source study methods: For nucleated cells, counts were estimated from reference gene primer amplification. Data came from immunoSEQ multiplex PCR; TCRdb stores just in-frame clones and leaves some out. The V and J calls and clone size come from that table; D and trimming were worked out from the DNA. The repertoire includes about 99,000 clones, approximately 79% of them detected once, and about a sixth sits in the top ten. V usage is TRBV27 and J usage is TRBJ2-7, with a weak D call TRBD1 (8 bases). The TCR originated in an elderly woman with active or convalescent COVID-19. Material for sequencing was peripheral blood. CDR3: CASSLPGGGAGQVSYEQYF. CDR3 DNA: TGTGCCAGCAGTTTACCGGGCGGTGGAGCGGGACAGGTCTCCTACGAGCAGTACTTC.